This T cell receptor (beta chain) was sequenced in a study of blood T cells in healthy people across ages. Through a sample-barcoded 5' primer and a J-beta primer mix, a second PCR was run for roughly 7 to 12 cycles. A template-switch adaptor containing 12 random nucleotides labeled each cDNA molecule. From each sample, at least 3 million paired-end reads containing CDR3 were obtained. TCRdb analysed the 5' RACE reads with MiXCR anew, one entry per CDR3 protein. Among 1.5 million or so distinct CDR3 sequences listed, 40% to 50% were seen once. The germline gives CDR1 SEHNR, CDR2 FQNEAQ (reference sequence). Trimming pared 5 bases from V and 9 bases from J, leaving 23 bases between. The CDR3 spans 16 residues. Staff drew approximately 9.1 milliliters of peripheral blood from each donor.

The clonotype was recovered from a woman younger than 30 in good health. The rearrangement links TRBV7-9 to TRBJ2-1; D not resolved. Sample: blood. CDR3 amino acids: CASSLNPGLGVGEQFF. The CDR3 DNA sequence: TGTGCCAGCAGCCTGAACCCCGGGCTCGGAGTTGGTGAGCAGTTCTTC. Using reference TRBV7-9 and TRBJ2-1 for the parts outside the CDR3, the full variable domain is DTGVSQNPRHKITKRGQNVTFRCDPISEHNRLYWYRQTLGQGPEFLTYFQNEAQLEKSRLLSDRFSAERPKGSFSTLEIQRTEQGDSAMYLCASSLNPGLGVGEQFFGPGTRLTVL.